What follows are 10 T cell receptor beta chains derived from one specimen sequenced in a study of T cells after yellow fever vaccination. TCRdb independently ran MiXCR on the 5' RACE reads; one entry per CDR3 protein. Among around 310,000 distinct CDR3 sequences, less than 4.5% were seen once, and the ten largest hold about 20%. Sequences were derived from PBMCs, sampled on the day of the yellow fever booster vaccination. The receptors stem from a man younger than 35 who received the YFV17D yellow fever vaccine.

The chain links TRBV4-3 to TRBJ2-3, with no clear D. Germline V gene data show CDR1 as LGHNA and CDR2 as YSLEER. V lost 0 bases to trimming and J lost 4 bases, with 11 bases between them. This CDR3 region has 15 residues. The CDR3 is CASSQDQRDSDTQYF. CDR3 DNA sequence: TGCGCCAGCAGCCAAGATCAGCGAGATTCAGATACGCAGTATTTT.

This clonotype was counted at least ten times. This chain uses TRBV19 with TRBJ1-1; D possibly corresponds to TRBD1 (5 bases). This CDR3 comprises 12 residues. The germline V gene has CDR1 LNHDA and CDR2 SQIVND (reference sequence). V was pared by 9 bases and J by 1 base, with 9 bases between. CDR3 DNA: TGTGCCAGCTCGGGGCCGAACACTGAAGCTTTCTTT. Its translation: CASSGPNTEAFF.

This clonotype was recorded at least ten times. The V call is TRBV20-1, the J call TRBJ1-1, with 9 bases fitting TRBD1. Germline CDR1 and CDR2: DFQATT and SNEGSKA (reference sequence). Trimming took 6 bases from V and 5 from J; bases not matched to a gene: 4. CDR3 length: 12 amino acids. CDR3 in DNA: TGCAGTGCACGACAGGGGGGAACTGAAGCTTTCTTT. It is translated as CSARQGGTEAFF.

This clonotype was counted ten times or more. This rearrangement joins TRBV15 to TRBJ2-5, with 7 bases identical to TRBD2. This CDR3 spans 14 amino acids. The V gene end was trimmed by 0 bases and the J gene end by 6 bases; junction bases not matched to a gene: 4. Per the germline V gene, CDR1 is LNHNV and CDR2 is YYDKDF (reference sequence). CDR3 in amino acids: CATSRDSGGKTQYF. The CDR3 bases are TGTGCCACCAGCAGAGATTCGGGGGGTAAGACCCAGTACTTC.

This clonotype has a count of ten or more. The CDR3 sequence is CASSLGRATDTQYF. CDR3 coding DNA: TGCGCCAGCAGCTTAGGACGAGCCACAGATACGCAGTATTTT. The J gene is TRBJ2-3, the V gene TRBV5-1; D remains ambiguous. V was trimmed by 2 bases and J by 2 bases, leaving 9 bases between them. The CDR3 has 14 residues. Germline CDR1 is SGHRS and CDR2 is YFSETQ. Filled out from reference TRBV5-1 and TRBJ2-3, the complete variable domain reads KAGVTQTPRYLIKTRGQQVTLSCSPISGHRSVSWYQQTPGQGLQFLFEYFSETQRNKGNFPGRFSGRQFSNSRSEMNVSTLELGDSALYLCASSLGRATDTQYFGPGTRLTVL.

This clonotype came up many times. The chain carries TRBV7-9 and TRBJ2-1; 10 nucleotides match TRBD2. This CDR3 contains 16 residues. The V and J ends lost 6 bases and 3 bases, in that order; junction bases with no gene match: 8. CDR1 SEHNR and CDR2 FQNEAQ come from the germline V gene (reference sequence). The CDR3 coding sequence is TGTGCCAGCAGTAAAAGCGGGGGGGCGCGCTACAATGAGCAGTTCTTC. This translates into CASSKSGGARYNEQFF.

The chain is built from TRBV29-1 and TRBJ1-2; D not certain. This CDR3 comprises 11 residues. Germline loops: CDR1 SQVTM, CDR2 ANQGSEA. V was shortened by 3 bases and J by 4 bases, with 6 bases between the two germline ends. The CDR3 DNA is TGCAGCGTTGATGTCAGCTATGGCTACACCTTC. Protein: CSVDVSYGYTF.

This clonotype was detected a few times. V and J are TRBV12-3 or TRBV12-4 and TRBJ2-7; 12 bases map to TRBD2. There are 15 residues in the CDR3. The trim removed 6 bases at V and 2 bases at J, leaving 5 bases unmatched. The DNA of the CDR3 is TGTGCCAGCAGCTGGACTAGCGGGAAGCCCTACGAGCAGTACTTC. Residues: CASSWTSGKPYEQYF.

Many counts were recorded for this clonotype. The chain carries TRBV10-3 and TRBJ2-7; 10 nucleotides align to TRBD1. Germline-derived CDR1 and CDR2 are ENHRY and SYGVKD. V dropped 6 bases and J dropped 13; count of bases not matched to a gene: 3. There are 10 residues in the CDR3. The CDR3 nucleotides read TGTGCCATCAGGACAGGGGGCCAATACGTC. Amino acids: CAIRTGGQYV.

This clonotype was seen a handful of times. The chain carries TRBV6-6 and TRBJ1-2, with a tentative D call TRBD1 (6 bases). Germline V gene lookup returns CDR1 MNHNY and CDR2 SVGAGI (reference sequence). The CDR3 is 15 residues long. Trimming left V 7 bases short and J 0 bases short, with 15 bases between. CDR3 sequence reads: CASKEAGDANYGYTF. The CDR3 DNA follows: TGTGCCAGCAAGGAGGCAGGGGACGCTAACTATGGCTACACCTTC.